This TCR beta chain was identified in a study of blood T cell repertoires in COVID-19. Overall study context: Sites in the United States, Italy and Spain provided acute and convalescent COVID-19 samples.

Only in-frame clones appear in the TCRdb table, and some are missing; sequencing was by immunoSEQ multiplex PCR. Here the sample spans approximately 86,000 clones, about 88% being singletons. Germline V gene sequence: CDR1 SGHRS, CDR2 YFSETQ. Trimming took 0 bases from V and 8 from J, leaving 14 bases between them. CDR3 length: 14 residues. Sequencing was performed on peripheral blood. This chain joins TRBV5-1 and TRBJ1-2; no clear D gene. The source is a man aged 45-60 years with acute or convalescent COVID-19. CDR3 nucleotide sequence: TGCGCCAGCAGCTTGGATCACGTTGCGGGGGGCTACACCTTC. The encoded protein is CASSLDHVAGGYTF. Full variable domain (remainder filled in from reference TRBV5-1 and TRBJ1-2): KAGVTQTPRYLIKTRGQQVTLSCSPISGHRSVSWYQQTPGQGLQFLFEYFSETQRNKGNFPGRFSGRQFSNSRSEMNVSTLELGDSALYLCASSLDHVAGGYTFGSGTRLTVV.